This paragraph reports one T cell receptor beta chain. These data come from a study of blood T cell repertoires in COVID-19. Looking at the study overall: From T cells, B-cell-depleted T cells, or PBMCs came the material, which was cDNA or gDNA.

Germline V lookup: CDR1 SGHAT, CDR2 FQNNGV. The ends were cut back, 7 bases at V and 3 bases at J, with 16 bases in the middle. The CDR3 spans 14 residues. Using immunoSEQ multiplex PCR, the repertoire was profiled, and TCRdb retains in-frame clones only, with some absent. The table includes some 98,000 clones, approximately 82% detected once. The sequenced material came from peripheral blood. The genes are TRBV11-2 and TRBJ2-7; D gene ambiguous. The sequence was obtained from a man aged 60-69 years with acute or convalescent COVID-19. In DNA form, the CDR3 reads TGTGCCAGCACCCCGGTCCGAAATTTCTACGAGCAGTACTTC. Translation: CASTPVRNFYEQYF.